One sample yielded the 27 T cell receptor beta chains listed below, sequenced in a study of human T cells and chemical hapten exposure. The time point: patch test 1, 2 weeks after DPC sensitization. As to treatment: therapeutic diphenylcyclopropenone sensitization with weekly scalp DPC. TCRdb re-called the RACE reads through MiXCR, storing one row per CDR3 protein. This sample yields 150,000 or so distinct CDR3 sequences, of which 14% are seen a single time; 1.7% belongs to the top ten. Sequences were derived from whole blood, sampled in connection with sensitization to the hapten diphenylcyclopropenone (DPC). These receptors were obtained from a woman aged 30 to 39 with alopecia areata. Some clones in this sample may be carry-over from other donors' samples.

This clonotype has only a few counts. The chain employs TRBV29-1 and TRBJ1-1, with 7 bases that match TRBD1. Germline V gene lookup returns CDR1 SQVTM and CDR2 ANQGSEA. The V and J ends lost 7 bases and 3 bases, in that order; junction bases with no gene match: 17. CDR3 size: 16 residues. Here the CDR3 reads CSASRAPGQTDTEAFF. The CDR3, as DNA: TGCAGCGCCTCACGGGCTCCGGGACAGACGGACACTGAAGCTTTCTTT.

There are many counts of this clonotype. The chain employs TRBV7-8 and TRBJ2-4; 8 bases align to TRBD1. The CDR3 spans 17 residues. Germline V gene data show CDR1 as SGHVS and CDR2 as FQNEAQ. The J segment lost 0 bases and the V segment lost 5 bases, leaving 9 bases of the junction unmatched. CDR3 sequence reads: CASSRDRGPLAKNIQYF. The CDR3 DNA reads TGTGCCAGCAGCAGAGACAGGGGACCTCTAGCCAAAAACATTCAGTACTTC.

This clonotype was found a few times. This chain links TRBV7-2 with TRBJ1-2; D not certain. This CDR3 spans 14 amino acids. In germline, CDR1 is SGHTA, CDR2 FQGNSA. Deletions cut 5 bases from V and 4 bases from J, with 14 bases between. CDR3 nucleotide sequence: TGTGCCAGCAGCGCAGCGAGGGAGGCCTATGGCTACACCTTC. Amino acid sequence: CASSAAREAYGYTF.

This clonotype was observed a handful of times. The chain joins TRBV27 to TRBJ1-1; TRBD1 might be the D (6 bases). Germline CDR1 reads MNHEY; CDR2 reads SMNVEV (reference sequence). Trimming took 5 bases from V and 4 from J, leaving 11 bases between them. The CDR3 covers 13 residues. The CDR3 reads CASSKQGITEAFF. The CDR3 DNA is TGTGCCAGCAGTAAACAGGGAATCACTGAAGCTTTCTTT.

Ten or more counts support this clonotype. V and J are TRBV7-6 and TRBJ1-1, with no clear D. Germline-derived CDR1 and CDR2 are SGHVS and FNYEAQ. The CDR3 totals 13 residues. Trimming left V 5 bases short and J 1 base short, with 8 bases between. CDR3 protein: CASSRAENTEAFF. The CDR3 DNA sequence: TGTGCCAGCAGCCGGGCCGAGAACACTGAAGCTTTCTTT. The whole variable domain, remainder taken from reference TRBV7-6 and TRBJ1-1, is GAGVSQSPRYKVTKRGQDVALRCDPISGHVSLYWYRQALGQGPEFLTYFNYEAQQDKSGLPNDRFSAERPEGSISTLTIQRTEQRDSAMYRCASSRAENTEAFFGQGTRLTVV.

This rearrangement joins TRBV28 to TRBJ1-1, with 8 bases aligning to TRBD1. The CDR3 contains 15 residues. From germline, CDR1 is MDHEN and CDR2 SYDVKM. The trim removed 7 bases at V and 11 bases at J, leaving 18 bases unmatched. CDR3 region: CASTGRGLGFYEAFF. CDR3 sequence (DNA): TGTGCCAGCACCGGCAGGGGGCTGGGCTTTTACGAGGCTTTCTTT. Supplemented by reference TRBV28 and TRBJ1-1, the full variable domain reads DVKVTQSSRYLVKRTGEKVFLECVQDMDHENMFWYRQDPGLGLRLIYFSYDVKMKEKGDIPEGYSVSREKKERFSLILESASTNQTSMYLCASTGRGLGFYEAFFGQGTRLTVV.

In its sample, this clonotype was seen many times. This chain links TRBV2 with TRBJ2-1, with D possibly matching TRBD2 (6 bases). Germline V gene lookup returns CDR1 SNHLY and CDR2 FYNNEI. There are 15 residues in the CDR3. Trimming removed 2 bases from V and 3 bases from J, with 11 bases in between. CDR3 protein: CASSERRGDYNEQFF. In nucleotides, the CDR3 is TGTGCCAGCAGTGAAAGGCGGGGAGACTACAATGAGCAGTTCTTC.

The chain is built from TRBV2 and TRBJ2-7; D is possibly TRBD1 (6 bases). The CDR3 has 13 amino acids. V lost 8 bases to trimming and J lost 2 bases, with 13 bases between them. CDR1 and CDR2 (germline): SNHLY, FYNNEI. The CDR3 loop is CASRRQVAYEQYF. CDR3 coding DNA: TGTGCCAGCCGCAGACAGGTCGCCTACGAGCAGTACTTC.

This clonotype was observed a handful of times. The V and J genes are TRBV5-5 and TRBJ2-6, with D perhaps matching TRBD1 (5 bases). Germline V gene sequence: CDR1 SGHKS, CDR2 YYEKEE (reference sequence). The germline V and J ends were trimmed by 0 bases and 0 bases, with 10 bases remaining between them. This CDR3 comprises 17 residues. The DNA for the CDR3 is TGTGCCAGCAGCTTGGGACAGACCTTCTCTGGGGCCAACGTCCTGACTTTC. Encoded protein: CASSLGQTFSGANVLTF.

CDR3 loop: CASSLLWQGRGYTF. The DNA of the CDR3 is TGTGCCAGCAGCTTACTCTGGCAGGGTAGAGGCTACACCTTC. This chain links TRBV7-2 with TRBJ1-2; a weak D match, TRBD1 (5 bases). V was pared by 2 bases and J by 8 bases, with 15 bases between. Looked up from germline, CDR1 is SGHTA and CDR2 is FQGNSA. The CDR3 contains 14 residues.

This clonotype was counted many times. The chain couples TRBV28 to TRBJ2-7; D possibly corresponds to TRBD2 (7 bases). In germline, CDR1 is MDHEN, CDR2 SYDVKM. There are 15 residues in the CDR3. V lost 3 bases to trimming and J lost 2 bases, with 14 bases between them. CDR3 sequence reads: CASSLGGTWTYEQYF. The CDR3, as DNA: TGTGCCAGCAGTTTGGGGGGGACATGGACCTACGAGCAGTACTTC.

This clonotype was counted between two and nine times. J is TRBJ1-3 and V is TRBV10-3; 7 bases are a match to TRBD1. Germline values: CDR1 ENHRY, CDR2 SYGVKD. Unmatched junction bases numbered 4, after V lost 2 bases and J lost 0 bases. The CDR3 is 16 amino acids. The CDR3, as DNA: TGTGCCATCAGTGAGGCACAGGGGAGCTCTGGAAACACCATATATTTT. Translation: CAISEAQGSSGNTIYF.

The chain employs TRBV18 and TRBJ1-1; TRBD1 aligns across 9 bases. V lost 2 bases and J lost 4; bases outside the gene matches: 5. Per germline, CDR1 KGHSH and CDR2 LQKENI. This CDR3 has 15 residues. CDR3 DNA: TGTGCCAGCTCACCAACCGGGACAGGGATCACTGAAGCTTTCTTT. Encoded protein: CASSPTGTGITEAFF.

This sequence joins TRBV7-2 and TRBJ2-2, with 11 bases identical to TRBD2. The CDR3 sequence is 18 residues long. Germline V gene sequence: CDR1 SGHTA, CDR2 FQGNSA. V dropped 0 bases and J dropped 0; count of bases not matched to a gene: 3. CDR3 nucleotide sequence: TGTGCCAGCAGCTTAGCACTAGCGGGAGCTTCGAACACCGGGGAGCTGTTTTTT. As protein: CASSLALAGASNTGELFF.

This clonotype showed up just a few times. In nucleotides, the CDR3 is TGTGCCAGCAGCTTCAACCACAGGGGGAACGAGCAGTACTTC. It encodes CASSFNHRGNEQYF. The rearrangement links TRBV14 to TRBJ2-7; 8 bases fit TRBD1. The germline CDR1 and CDR2 sequences are SGHDN and FVKESK. The J segment lost 5 bases and the V segment lost 5 bases, leaving 8 bases of the junction unmatched. The CDR3 is 14 amino acids.

This clonotype was recorded a few times. J is TRBJ1-2 and V is TRBV7-2; the D is unclear. The CDR3 contains 13 residues. Per germline, CDR1 SGHTA and CDR2 FQGNSA. V was trimmed by 3 bases and J by 2 bases, leaving 7 bases between them. The CDR3 is CASSFIQNYGYTF. CDR3 nucleotides: TGTGCCAGCAGCTTCATACAGAACTATGGCTACACCTTC.

The V call is TRBV6-2 or TRBV6-3, the J call TRBJ2-6, with D uncertain. The CDR3 runs 12 residues. Trimming left V 7 bases short and J 9 bases short, with 10 bases between. CDR1 is MNHEY, CDR2 SVGEGT, per germline. CDR3 in DNA: TGTGCCAGCACCACGGGCAGCAACGTCCTGACTTTC. As protein: CASTTGSNVLTF.

This clonotype showed up just a few times. This chain joins TRBV10-3 and TRBJ2-2; 13 nucleotides match TRBD2. The germline gives CDR1 ENHRY, CDR2 SYGVKD. The length of the CDR3 is 17 residues. With 2 bases clipped from V and 6 bases from J, the junction kept 6 bases outside the gene matches. The CDR3 spells CAISETSGRALAGELFF. In DNA, the CDR3 is TGTGCCATCAGTGAGACTAGCGGGAGGGCCCTGGCCGGGGAGCTGTTTTTT.

This chain connects TRBV6-6 to TRBJ2-1; D uncertain. V was clipped by 5 bases and J by 3 bases, with 17 bases between them. CDR1 MNHNY and CDR2 SVGAGI come from the germline V gene (reference sequence). The CDR3 sequence is 16 residues long. The CDR3 loop reads CASSKSINLGYNEQFF. CDR3 bases: TGTGCCAGCAGTAAATCAATTAATCTGGGCTACAATGAGCAGTTCTTC.

This clonotype was picked up a small number of times. V gene TRBV7-3 combines with J gene TRBJ2-6; no clear D gene. Germline V lookup: CDR1 SGHTA, CDR2 FQGTGA. V lost 6 bases and J 0 bases, leaving 9 bases between the germline ends. The CDR3 contains 15 residues. DNA for the CDR3: TGTGCCAGCAGTCGATTGGGCTCTGGGGCCAACGTCCTGACTTTC. Translation gives CASSRLGSGANVLTF.

Turning to this clonotype: The junction departs from the called germline gene at one end, perhaps through a read error. The gene calls are TRBV7-7 and TRBJ2-2, with D tentatively TRBD1 (6 bases). This CDR3 is 13 amino acids long. Germline values: CDR1 SSHAT, CDR2 FNYEAQ (reference sequence). CDR3 sequence reads: CVSSVQGYGELFF. Written as DNA, the CDR3 is TGTGTCAGCAGCGTACAGGGCTACGGGGAGCTGTTTTTT. The entire variable domain, with the rest obtained from reference TRBV7-7 and TRBJ2-2, is as follows: GAGVSQSPRYKVTKRGQDVTLRCDPISSHATLYWYQQALGQGPEFLTYFNYEAQPDKSGLPSDRFSAERPEGSISTLTIQRTEQRDSAMYRCVSSVQGYGELFFGEGSRLTVL.

V usage is TRBV14 and J usage is TRBJ2-3; a possible D gene is TRBD2 (5 bases). Trimming pared 4 bases from V and 2 bases from J, leaving 10 bases between. Germline assignment: CDR1 SGHDN and CDR2 FVKESK. The CDR3 extends over 14 amino acids. The CDR3 DNA reads TGTGCCAGCAGCCGGGTAGCGCTCACAGATACGCAGTATTTT. It translates to CASSRVALTDTQYF.

The chain couples TRBV2 to TRBJ2-3, with 8 bases that match TRBD1. The CDR3 runs to 15 residues. The germline gives CDR1 SNHLY, CDR2 FYNNEI. Trimming cost V 7 bases and J 2 bases; bases outside gene matches: 8. The CDR3 sequence: CASTTDRGHTDTQYF. CDR3 nucleotide sequence: TGTGCCAGCACTACCGACAGGGGACACACAGATACGCAGTATTTT.

There are a few counts of this clonotype. The V gene is TRBV23-1, the J gene TRBJ2-5; 16 bases match TRBD2. TRBV23-1 is an open reading frame whose function is uncertain. There are 16 residues in the CDR3. V trimming: 5 bases; J trimming: 6 bases; junction bases outside the gene matches: 6. The CDR3 loop is CASSSGLAGGMQTQYF. The CDR3 coding sequence is TGCGCCAGCAGTTCGGGACTAGCGGGAGGGATGCAGACCCAGTACTTC.

The chain is built from TRBV20-1 and TRBJ2-2; a possible D gene is TRBD2 (6 bases). Looked up from germline, CDR1 is DFQATT and CDR2 is SNEGSKA (reference sequence). The CDR3 extends over 15 amino acids. The ends were cut back, 0 bases at V and 4 bases at J, with 12 bases in the middle. This CDR3 reads CSARDWRVGTGELFF. CDR3 nucleotide sequence: TGCAGTGCTAGAGATTGGAGGGTAGGCACCGGGGAGCTGTTTTTT.

J is TRBJ1-5 and V is TRBV2, with D perhaps matching TRBD1 (5 bases). This CDR3 is built from 13 residues. The V and J ends lost 2 bases and 11 bases respectively, with 13 bases between them. CDR1 SNHLY and CDR2 FYNNEI come from the germline V gene. The CDR3 here is CASSERGLGAQHF. The CDR3 DNA reads as TGTGCCAGCAGTGAACGAGGGTTGGGGGCCCAGCATTTT.

The table lists this clonotype with a few counts. The rearrangement joins TRBV2 to TRBJ1-2, with D possibly being TRBD1 (6 bases). Between the trimmed V and J ends, which lost 6 bases and 1 base, there was a span of 12 bases. Germline assignment: CDR1 SNHLY and CDR2 FYNNEI. This CDR3 has 14 amino acids. The CDR3 DNA reads TGTGCCAGCAGGGTGGACAGTCTTAACTATGGCTACACCTTC. It specifies CASRVDSLNYGYTF.